This TCR beta chain appears in the sequencing data of a study of vaccination effects on CD4 cells after COVID-19 (dated by TCRdb to the early 2020s). Looking at the study overall: Across the study, the median time from the second dose to post-vaccine sampling was 72 days (range 14 to 241). The study compared SARS-CoV-2 spike-specific CD4+ TCR repertoires before and after mRNA vaccination in COVID-19 convalescent patients and infection-naive vaccine recipients. Altogether, 10 COVID-19 convalescent patients and several SARS-CoV-2-naive healthy vaccine recipients made up the full study. Cultures from other donors in the study were sequenced with the Oncomine TCR Beta short-read assay on an Illumina iSeq 100.

What the research found in general, with its limitations: Marked clonal contraction was observed in both infection-induced and vaccine-induced clones at late post-vaccination timepoints, consistent with waning T cell responses. Among healthy vaccine recipients, nearly all vaccine-induced clones were SARS-CoV-2 mono-reactive, and just 1 of 255 was cross-reactive with common cold coronaviruses. Only a small number of convalescent patients were included, and no early post-infection timepoints were available, which limited the study.

The ViraFEST assay stimulated PBMC with viral peptide pools and then used TCR sequencing to identify antigen-specific CD4+ T cell clonotypes by expansion. After less than 13 days of culture, CD4+ T cells were isolated with the EasySep CD4+ T cell isolation kit. Participants received two doses of either the BNT162b2 or the mRNA-1273 mRNA SARS-CoV-2 vaccine. Healthy vaccine recipients had no prior SARS-CoV-2 infection, confirmed by negative nucleocapsid antibodies before and after vaccination. Approximately 2 million PBMC per well were cultured with about 9 ug/ml peptides in IMDM containing around 5% human AB serum, 10 IU/ml IL-2 and gentamicin. On days 3 and 7, half of the culture medium was replaced with fresh IL-2-containing medium. Unless otherwise noted, each peptide stimulation condition was cultured in triplicate wells. Using Ficoll-Paque Plus gradient centrifugation, PBMC were separated from whole blood and then either used fresh or cryopreserved at -140C. The overlapping peptide pools covered the spike proteins of SARS-CoV-2 as well as those of the common cold coronaviruses HCoV-NL63, HCoV-OC43 and HCoV-229E. The QIAamp micro DNA kit was used to extract genomic DNA from the cultured CD4+ T cells.

Of note for this clone: Its antigen is not yet known. One base away there is no much larger clone; base qualities are not given.

Library preparation used the immunoSEQ multiplex PCR assay. TCR beta CDR3 sequencing was performed on DNA from the cultured, isolated CD4+ T cells. In the source study's methods: Non-productive TCR sequences were removed and reads were trimmed to the CDR3 region, keeping CDR3s of at least 7 amino acids. The MANAFEST web app was used to identify antigen-specific clonotypes by comparing expansion in peptide wells with expansion in reference cultures. For clones to be considered positive, expansion at FDR<0.05 versus reference and all other wells, an odds ratio above 5, and a frequency above 0.1% in two replicate wells were required. Cross-reactive clonotypes were defined as significantly expanded in SARS-CoV-2 spike wells and in at least one common cold coronavirus spike condition. CDR3 similarity was assessed by Levenshtein distance using the stringdist R package, and unrooted trees were constructed with ape in R 3.6.1. TCRdb carries this immuneACCESS record with in-frame sequences only. Its versions omit some clonotypes, under half of them owing to an unresolved V gene in the studies checked, with the rest unexplained. That table gives V, J and clone size, and the DNA gave D and trimming. The sample table records some 16,000 clones; about three quarters of these occur just once. The ten largest clones represent about 20% of the sample.

The receptor's source is a human donor who received a COVID-19 vaccine. The source was CD4+ T cells from PBMCs cultured with HCoV-NL63 spike peptides, collected after COVID-19 vaccination. The cell subset or site label corresponds to: HCoV-NL63 spike overlapping peptide pool stimulation.

The nucleotides read TGCGCCAGCAGTGAGTCTGCGGATGGCTATGGCTACACCTTC. Its protein is CASSESADGYGYTF. This receptor chain uses TRBV10-2 and TRBJ1-2, with the D gene uncertain. The CDR3 covers 14 residues, taking in both the cysteine and the phenylalanine. Only the CDR3 DNA stays, 42 bases, in frame from base 1. CDR1 and CDR2, per the germline V gene, are WSHSY and SAAADI. The junction carries 9 bases between V and J, which are trimmed by 0 bases and 4 bases respectively.